A selection of T cell receptor beta chains follows, all from one sample in a study of T cells expressing NK-cell markers. TCRdb derives one entry per CDR3 protein from the 5' RACE reads, leaving out DNA. The sample holds roughly 420,000 distinct CDR3 sequences. Sequencing was done on a sample of blood T cells: a sorted CD56 or NKG2C T cell subset, CD4+ or CD8+ T cells, or bulk PBMC T cells (not recorded which). Every receptor here comes from a woman between 18 and 70 years old in good health. The CDR3 runs from the conserved cysteine through the conserved F or W.

17	TRBJ1-2	TRBV12-3/TRBV12-4	CASSGRDREGIRYGYTF
14	TRBJ2-1	TRBV12-3/TRBV12-4	CASSFSGRANEQFF
13	TRBJ2-2	TRBV5-1	CASSLGYTGELFF
12	TRBJ2-3	TRBV5-1	CASRAEGGTQYF
18	TRBJ2-6	TRBV11-1	CASTSPRVLISGANVLTF
19	TRBJ2-1	TRBV13	CASSSSLAGGTSSYNEQFF
13	TRBJ2-3	TRBV18	CASSPPRTDTQYF
13	TRBJ2-3	TRBV20-1	CSAPGAGADTQYF
14	TRBJ2-7	TRBV7-2	CASSPRSGLYEQYF
14	TRBJ1-1	TRBV5-1	CASSLAQGAGEAFF
17	TRBJ2-1	TRBV27	CASILSPGRASRWEQFF
15	TRBJ1-1	TRBV5-6	CASSLSGVFSTEAFF
16	TRBJ2-3	TRBV20-1	CSVRGVASGSTDTQYF
11	TRBJ1-2	TRBV3-1	CASSRGSGYTF
13	TRBJ1-1	TRBV7-6	CASRRGQYTEAFF
16	TRBJ2-5	TRBV19	CASSTTGQIKQETQYF
14	TRBJ2-5	TRBV5-1	CASSSERGEETQYF
15	TRBJ1-5	TRBV7-2	CASSLAGYGNQPQHF
13	TRBJ2-1	TRBV3-1	CASSRDLYNEQFF
16	TRBJ2-2	TRBV7-3	CASSSQSRLNTGELFF
15	TRBJ1-2	TRBV11-2	CASSLYGRRNYGYTF
15	TRBJ2-4	TRBV9	CASSVTGVAKNIQYF
14	TRBJ1-5	TRBV12-3/TRBV12-4	CASTPDRRNQPQHF
15	TRBJ2-1	TRBV7-2	CASSQLSGSYNEQFF
18	TRBJ2-1	TRBV11-2	CASSFGGAGGPGYNEQFF
15	TRBJ1-1	TRBV7-9	CASSLVSGLRTEAFF
13	TRBJ1-4	TRBV18	CASSPQRDEKLFF
14	TRBJ1-2	TRBV12-3/TRBV12-4	CASSFGLSGYGYTF
12	TRBJ2-1	TRBV5-1	CASRMGGNEQFF
15	TRBJ1-4	TRBV11-2	CASSLVGSANEKLFF
18	TRBJ1-1	TRBV11-1	CASSPLVGYRGPNTEAFF
13	TRBJ2-3	TRBV5-1	CASSLATAGEQYF
14	TRBJ1-5	TRBV20-1	CSASTTGPNQPQHF
14	TRBJ1-4	TRBV29-1	CSVDLLERNEKLFF
15	TRBJ2-1	TRBV20-1	CSASARRTGYNEQFF
13	TRBJ1-1	TRBV3-1	CASSEGSWTEAFF
14	TRBJ1-1	TRBV5-1	CASSSQGVGTEAFF
14	TRBJ1-2	TRBV27	CASSLSRSPYGYTF
13	TRBJ2-5	TRBV25-1	CASSPAGQETQYF
14	TRBJ1-1	TRBV20-1	CSARDGGHKTEAFF
11	TRBJ2-7	TRBV29-1	CSVAQGYEQYF
17	TRBJ2-1	TRBV12-3/TRBV12-4	CASSLPLGGDNLNEQFF
15	TRBJ2-1	TRBV7-2	CASSLAGVQYNEQFF
16	TRBJ1-5	TRBV4-2	CASSQVLGAGNQPQHF
15	TRBJ2-3	TRBV11-2	CASRSSGSLSDTQYF
15	TRBJ2-1	TRBV20-1	CSARESSGTGNEQFF
17	TRBJ2-3	TRBV4-3	CASSQDRRPCSTDTQYF
14	TRBJ1-1	TRBV2	CASSEGRMNTEAFF
13	TRBJ1-2	TRBV11-2	CASSLDLLYGYTF
12	TRBJ2-7	TRBV29-1	CSPGWRTYEQYF
16	TRBJ2-3	TRBV7-2	CASSLSQRGTTDTQYF
16	TRBJ2-2	TRBV7-2	CASSWGSSANTGELFF
14	TRBJ1-5	TRBV5-5	CASSIDTVNQPQHF
16	TRBJ2-3	TRBV3-1	CASSRRRAGGGDTQYF